Below are 8 T cell receptor beta chains sequenced from a single sample in a study of T cells in Graves' hyperthyroidism and ophthalmopathy. Template material for amplifying TCR beta CDR3 regions consisted of RNA transcripts. HTBI primers were employed in a first-round RT-PCR of the TCR CDR3. TCRdb analysed the multiplex PCR reads with MiXCR anew, one entry per CDR3 protein. This table holds under 300,000 distinct CDR3 sequences, about 20% found once. The sample was blood. The receptors were gathered from a man aged 25-45 years with Graves' ophthalmopathy.

This rearrangement joins TRBV2 to TRBJ2-2; D is perhaps TRBD1 or TRBD2 (5 bases each). Trimming shortened V by 6 bases and J by 5 bases, and 10 bases separated the two germline ends. The CDR3 extends over 13 amino acids. Germline V gives CDR1 SNHLY, CDR2 FYNNEI. The chain's CDR3 is CASRGTWTGELFF. DNA of the CDR3: TGTGCCAGCAGGGGGACCTGGACCGGGGAGCTGTTTTTT.

This rearrangement joins TRBV25-1 to TRBJ2-7, with 8 bases fitting TRBD2. Germline assignment: CDR1 MGHDK and CDR2 SYGVNS. The V gene end was trimmed by 1 base and the J gene end by 3 bases; junction bases not matched to a gene: 5. The CDR3 extends over 15 amino acids. CDR3 sequence (DNA): TGTGCCAGCAGTGAATTTGGTAGCGGGATCTACGAGCAGTACTTC. Translated: CASSEFGSGIYEQYF.

This clonotype was counted only a few times. V is TRBV12-3 or TRBV12-4 and J is TRBJ2-7, with 9 bases lining up with TRBD2. Trimming removed 5 bases from V and 5 bases from J; junction bases left unmatched: 10. The CDR3 is 15 residues long. The CDR3 reads CASSGVAGGPDEQYF. The CDR3 nucleotides read TGTGCCAGCAGTGGAGTGGCGGGAGGGCCCGACGAGCAGTACTTC.

This clonotype was counted ten times or more. The chain recombines TRBV30 with TRBJ2-7; D might be TRBD2 (5 bases). The CDR3 loop spans 14 amino acids. V lost 0 bases to trimming and J lost 0 bases, with 9 bases between them. CDR1 is GTSNPN and CDR2 is SVGIG in the germline V gene (reference sequence). CDR3 DNA: TGTGCCTGGAGTGTAGGTGGGAGCTCCTACGAGCAGTACTTC. It is translated as CAWSVGGSSYEQYF.

There are a few counts of this clonotype. V and J are TRBV29-1 and TRBJ2-7, with TRBD2 identical over 8 bases. This CDR3 region has 12 residues. Germline CDR1 reads SQVTM; CDR2 reads ANQGSEA. CDR3 in amino acids: CRLAEKPYEQYF. In DNA, the CDR3 is TGCAGACTAGCGGAGAAACCCTACGAGCAGTACTTC.

The V call is TRBV7-9, the J call TRBJ2-2, with 9 bases aligning to TRBD1. V lost 5 bases to trimming and J lost 6 bases; unmatched junction nucleotides: 10. Germline loops: CDR1 SEHNR, CDR2 FQNEAQ (reference sequence). The CDR3 consists of 16 residues. CDR3 sequence: CASSPPGQGFAGELFF. The CDR3 DNA follows: TGTGCCAGCAGCCCTCCGGGACAGGGATTCGCCGGGGAGCTGTTTTTT.

This clonotype has a count of ten or more. V and J are TRBV7-8 and TRBJ2-7, with TRBD1 identical over 12 bases. Germline V CDR1 and CDR2: SGHVS, FQNEAQ. This CDR3 is built from 16 residues. J was trimmed by 6 bases and V by 5 bases; bases with no gene match: 11. This chain's CDR3 is CASSPTPGQGASEQYF. In DNA, the CDR3 is TGTGCCAGCAGCCCAACCCCGGGACAGGGGGCGTCCGAGCAGTACTTC.

This clonotype has more than one count but fewer than ten. The CDR3, as DNA: TGTGCCAGCAGTTTAGGGGAAAACTACAATGAGCAGTTCTTC. Protein: CASSLGENYNEQFF. The chain recombines TRBV12-3 or TRBV12-4 with TRBJ2-1; D not certain. V was cut by 1 base and J by 3 bases, with 7 bases left in between. There are 14 residues in the CDR3.